The 24 T cell receptor beta chains listed next were all sequenced from one sample in a study of blood T cell repertoires in COVID-19 (TCRdb year 2020). Receptor libraries were prepared by the immunoSEQ multiplex PCR assay. TCRdb took over this immuneACCESS table, retaining in-frame rearrangements with V and J assigned. Such tables are incomplete; in checked studies, under half of the missing clones stem from an unresolved V gene, and the remainder is unexplained. Counted in this sample were roughly 6,600 clones; 89% of them appeared once. 8% to 10% of the sample comes from the top ten. Sequenced material: peripheral blood. The receptors come from a human donor in a cohort sampled during active COVID-19. The donor label of this sample is uncertain.

The chain recombines TRBV28 with TRBJ2-7; maybe TRBD1 (5 bases). V was trimmed by 5 bases and J by 1 base, leaving 15 bases between them. The CDR3 runs 15 residues. The germline V gene has CDR1 MDHEN and CDR2 SYDVKM. The CDR3 DNA is TGTGCCAGCAGTCCCCTCGGGCAGGGATCCTACGAGCAGTACTTC. It yields the protein CASSPLGQGSYEQYF.

The chain recombines TRBV18 with TRBJ1-5; 8 positions match TRBD1. V shed 3 bases, J shed 2 bases, and the junction held 9 bases outside the gene matches. The CDR3 covers 17 residues. CDR1 is KGHSH, CDR2 LQKENI, per germline. The CDR3 loop is CASSPDRGRGGNQPQHF. DNA for the CDR3: TGTGCCAGCTCACCCGACAGGGGCAGGGGTGGCAATCAGCCCCAGCATTTT.

The chain recombines TRBV4-1 with TRBJ2-1; the D gene is possibly TRBD2 (6 bases). The length of the CDR3 is 14 residues. With 0 bases removed from V and 6 bases from J, the gap between germline ends came to 9 bases. Germline lookup yields CDR1 MGHRA and CDR2 YSYEKL. Here the CDR3 DNA reads TGCGCCAGCAGCCAAGAAACGGGACTCAATGAGCAGTTCTTC. Translation: CASSQETGLNEQFF.

V gene TRBV6-4 combines with J gene TRBJ2-2; TRBD2 agrees at 12 bases. The CDR3 covers 16 residues. V gave up 6 bases and J gave up 5 bases; unmatched junction bases: 7. Germline CDR1 and CDR2: MRHNA and SNTAGT. CDR3 DNA sequence: TGTGCCAGCAGCAAGAGACTAGCGGGGGTAACCGGGGAGCTGTTTTTT. It codes for CASSKRLAGVTGELFF.

The J gene is TRBJ1-5, the V gene TRBV10-2; D is perhaps TRBD1 (5 bases). The V end lost 3 bases, the J end lost 7 bases, and 7 bases lay between the germline ends. The CDR3 loop spans 12 amino acids. Germline values: CDR1 WSHSY, CDR2 SAAADI. CDR3 bases: TGCGCCAGCAGTGATGGGGCACAGCCCCAGCATTTT. It is translated as CASSDGAQPQHF.

The chain is built from TRBV11-2 and TRBJ2-1; 11 bases agree with TRBD2. V lost 5 bases to trimming and J lost 2 bases; unmatched junction nucleotides: 5. The CDR3 is 16 amino acids. Germline CDR1 SGHAT, CDR2 FQNNGV. In nucleotides, the CDR3 is TGTGCCAGCAGCCCACTAGCGGGGGCTGCCTACAATGAGCAGTTCTTC. This translates into CASSPLAGAAYNEQFF.

The chain recombines TRBV5-1 with TRBJ2-1, with 13 bases that match TRBD2. This CDR3 region has 18 residues. Germline V gene lookup returns CDR1 SGHRS and CDR2 YFSETQ. V was clipped by 4 bases and J by 0 bases; unmatched bases: 7. The CDR3 is CASSQPTSGGGSYNEQFF. The CDR3 bases are TGCGCCAGCAGCCAACCAACTAGCGGGGGGGGCTCCTACAATGAGCAGTTCTTC.

The CDR3 region has the DNA TGTGCCAGCGGAAGGCACGGGACAGGGGGCTATAACTATGGCTACACCTTC. It translates to CASGRHGTGGYNYGYTF. This chain connects TRBV9 to TRBJ1-2, with 12 nucleotides matching TRBD1. V trimming: 7 bases; J trimming: 1 base; junction bases outside the gene matches: 11. The CDR3 is 17 amino acids. CDR1 SGDLS and CDR2 YYNGEE come from the germline V gene. The full variable domain, its missing parts supplied by reference TRBV9 and TRBJ1-2, is DSGVTQTPKHLITATGQRVTLRCSPRSGDLSVYWYQQSLDQGLQFLIQYYNGEERAKGNILERFSAQQFPDLHSELNLSSLELGDSALYFCASGRHGTGGYNYGYTFGSGTRLTVV.

The rearrangement uses TRBV5-6 and TRBJ1-2, with D possibly TRBD1 on 5 matching bases. Trimming removed 4 bases at V and 4 bases at J, with 11 bases between. Germline CDR1 reads SGHDT; CDR2 reads YYEEEE. The CDR3 loop spans 13 amino acids. Here the CDR3 reads CASSPGGAYGYTF. CDR3 nucleotide sequence: TGTGCCAGCAGCCCGGGGGGTGCCTATGGCTACACCTTC.

The rearrangement uses TRBV28 and TRBJ2-5; 11 positions match TRBD2. This CDR3 is 16 amino acids long. V shed 8 bases and J 3 bases; nucleotides not matched to a gene: 11. The germline CDR1 and CDR2 sequences are MDHEN and SYDVKM. DNA of the CDR3: TGTGCCAGCGAAGGGCTAGCGGGAGGTCCCAAAGAGACCCAGTACTTC. It specifies CASEGLAGGPKETQYF. Full variable domain (remainder filled in from reference TRBV28 and TRBJ2-5): DVKVTQSSRYLVKRTGEKVFLECVQDMDHENMFWYRQDPGLGLRLIYFSYDVKMKEKGDIPEGYSVSREKKERFSLILESASTNQTSMYLCASEGLAGGPKETQYFGPGTRLLVL.

This chain connects TRBV29-1 to TRBJ1-3; 7 nucleotides agree with TRBD1. The germline CDR1 and CDR2 sequences are SQVTM and ANQGSEA. This CDR3 comprises 12 residues. V shed 6 bases, J shed 7 bases, and the junction held 6 bases outside the gene matches. Here the CDR3 reads CSVKQGRNTIYF. CDR3 coding DNA: TGCAGCGTGAAACAGGGGAGGAACACCATATATTTT.

The gene calls are TRBV11-3 and TRBJ2-1, with a tentative D call TRBD1 (6 bases). With 5 bases removed from V and 4 bases from J, the gap between germline ends came to 15 bases. Germline lookup yields CDR1 SGHNT and CDR2 YENEEA. The CDR3 consists of 15 residues. CDR3 residues: CASSTGRGPYNEQFF. As DNA, the CDR3 is TGTGCCAGCAGCACCGGCAGGGGACCTTACAATGAGCAGTTCTTC.

This rearrangement joins TRBV6-5 to TRBJ2-7; weak D call: TRBD1 (6 bases). Germline CDR1 MNHEY, CDR2 SVGAGI. The length of the CDR3 is 16 residues. Trimming shortened V by 1 base and J by 0 bases, and 13 bases separated the two germline ends. CDR3 loop: CASSYLWDKSSYEQYF. The CDR3, as DNA: TGTGCCAGCAGTTACTTGTGGGACAAGAGCTCCTACGAGCAGTACTTC.

The gene calls are TRBV5-6 and TRBJ2-2; D remains unclear. CDR1 SGHDT and CDR2 YYEEEE come from the germline V gene. CDR3 length equals 15 residues. The V end lost 0 bases, the J end lost 1 base, and 7 bases lay between the germline ends. CDR3 amino acids: CASSLVRENTGELFF. In nucleotides, the CDR3 is TGTGCCAGCAGCTTGGTTCGCGAGAACACCGGGGAGCTGTTTTTT.

The J gene is TRBJ2-7, the V gene TRBV19; 9 bases are a match to TRBD2. The V and J ends lost 4 bases and 5 bases, in that order; junction bases with no gene match: 6. The germline gives CDR1 LNHDA, CDR2 SQIVND (reference sequence). The CDR3 runs to 14 residues. Here the CDR3 DNA reads TGTGCCAGTAGTACCTTAGCGGGAGTCCACGAGCAGTACTTC. Translating it yields CASSTLAGVHEQYF.

This clone was counted once. V and J are TRBV3-1 (or the pseudogene TRBV3-2) and TRBJ2-5, with 9 bases fitting TRBD2. Unmatched junction bases numbered 10, after V lost 1 base and J lost 4 bases. Per the germline V gene, CDR1 is LGHDT and CDR2 is YNNKEL (reference sequence). This CDR3 is built from 17 residues. DNA for the CDR3: TGTGCCAGCAGCCAAGTAGGCGGGGGGGCGGCGGTAGAGACCCAGTACTTC. This codes for CASSQVGGGAAVETQYF.

V and J are TRBV5-4 and TRBJ1-3; D perhaps matches TRBD1 (5 bases). V was cut by 2 bases and J by 4 bases, with 10 bases left in between. Germline CDR1 SGHNT, CDR2 YYREEE (reference sequence). The CDR3 runs to 14 residues. Here the CDR3 reads CASSFAGEGNTIYF. The CDR3, as DNA: TGTGCCAGCAGCTTCGCGGGGGAAGGAAACACCATATATTTT.

This clone was detected a few times. This sequence joins TRBV28 and TRBJ2-7, with 10 bases aligning to TRBD1. The CDR3 runs to 15 residues. Germline-derived CDR1 and CDR2 are MDHEN and SYDVKM. The ends lost 5 bases at V and 3 bases at J; junction bases unmatched: 7. DNA for the CDR3: TGTGCCAGCAGTCCCTCGGGACAGGGGCGCTACGAGCAGTACTTC. Encoded protein: CASSPSGQGRYEQYF. Drawing the rest from reference TRBV28 and TRBJ2-7, the complete variable domain is DVKVTQSSRYLVKRTGEKVFLECVQDMDHENMFWYRQDPGLGLRLIYFSYDVKMKEKGDIPEGYSVSREKKERFSLILESASTNQTSMYLCASSPSGQGRYEQYFGPGTRLTVT.

The DNA for the CDR3 is TGCGCCAGCTTTCGGGGGTGGGAGAACACTGAAGCTTTCTTT. Protein: CASFRGWENTEAFF. The chain links TRBV5-1 to TRBJ1-1, with a weak D call TRBD1 (5 bases). The CDR3 is made up of 14 amino acids. The V gene's germline CDR1 is SGHRS and CDR2 YFSETQ. V lost 7 bases and J lost 1, with 14 bases in between.

This clone was detected only once. The V call is TRBV3-1 (or the pseudogene TRBV3-2), the J call TRBJ1-5, with TRBD1 matching over 10 bases. V shed 4 bases and J 0 bases; nucleotides not matched to a gene: 3. This CDR3 is 16 amino acids long. Germline assignment: CDR1 LGHDT and CDR2 YNNKEL (reference sequence). The CDR3 loop is CASSRGDRGSNQPQHF. Here the CDR3 DNA reads TGTGCCAGCAGCCGGGGGGACAGGGGTAGCAATCAGCCCCAGCATTTT.

The V gene is TRBV6-1, the J gene TRBJ2-7, with D maybe TRBD2 (7 bases). V was cut by 2 bases and J by 0 bases, with 11 bases left in between. The CDR3 loop spans 15 amino acids. Germline V lookup: CDR1 MNHNS, CDR2 SASEGT. CDR3: CASSERGDNSYEQYF. DNA of the CDR3: TGTGCCAGCAGTGAACGGGGGGACAACTCCTACGAGCAGTACTTC.

The CDR3, as DNA: TGTGCCAGTAGTTCCTTTATATTCCCTCGTTGGGACAGCTACAATGAAAAACTGTTTTTT. Translating it yields CASSSFIFPRWDSYNEKLFF. V usage is TRBV19 and J usage is TRBJ1-4; 7 bases align to TRBD1. V lost 5 bases and J lost 5; bases outside the gene matches: 23. Germline CDR1 is LNHDA and CDR2 is SQIVND (reference sequence). This CDR3 spans 20 amino acids.

This chain links TRBV5-1 with TRBJ2-3, with 11 bases matching TRBD2. The CDR3 totals 17 residues. Germline V CDR1 and CDR2: SGHRS, YFSETQ. Trimming cost V 2 bases and J 3 bases; bases outside gene matches: 8. The CDR3 is CASSFGTSGGVTDTQYF. In DNA, the CDR3 is TGCGCCAGCAGCTTTGGGACTAGCGGCGGTGTTACAGATACGCAGTATTTT.

The chain recombines TRBV5-6 with TRBJ2-7; 7 nucleotides align to TRBD1. Germline values: CDR1 SGHDT, CDR2 YYEEEE. J was trimmed by 2 bases and V by 6 bases; bases with no gene match: 8. The CDR3 contains 14 residues. This chain's CDR3 is CASTQQGSPYEQYF. The CDR3 region has the DNA TGTGCCAGCACCCAACAGGGGTCCCCCTACGAGCAGTACTTC.